The entry that follows covers one TCR beta chain sequence. This sample is drawn from a study of response to subunit inactivated influenza vaccine. CDR3 size: 14 residues. CDR1 is LGHNA, CDR2 YNFKEQ, per germline. The V gene lost 1 base and the J gene lost 4 bases, with 9 bases spanning the gap. TCRdb used MiXCR to reprocess the RT-PCR reads, holding one entry per CDR3 protein. The sample includes 800,000 or so distinct CDR3 sequences, around 20% of them seen just once. This clonotype was sampled from a man aged 45-65 years who received an inactivated influenza vaccine. The chain uses TRBV4-2 and TRBJ2-3; D remains unclear. Sample: PBMCs from blood, taken roughly 5 days after vaccination. In DNA form, the CDR3 reads TGTGCCAGCAGCCAAGGGAACAGCGCAGATACGCAGTATTTT. It is translated as CASSQGNSADTQYF.